The 11 T cell receptor beta chains in this list originate from one sample, sequenced in a study of OX40 agonist ivuxolimab in advanced cancers. Profiled with immunoSEQ multiplex PCR; TCRdb holds only in-frame clones, not every one. Here the sample spans about 69,000 clones, 80% to 90% being singletons. Sequences were derived from CD4+ or CD8+ T cells sorted from blood, sampled in a trial of the OX40 agonist ivuxolimab. The receptors stem from an adult with an advanced solid tumor such as melanoma, head and neck, liver or kidney cancer.

This chain connects TRBV29-1 to TRBJ1-2, with TRBD1 identical over 8 bases. Trimming took 4 bases from V and 3 from J; bases not matched to a gene: 1. Germline V lookup: CDR1 SQVTM, CDR2 ANQGSEA. This CDR3 has 12 residues. CDR3 in DNA: TGCAGCGTTGGGACAGGGTACTATGGCTACACCTTC. Translated: CSVGTGYYGYTF.

V and J are TRBV27 and TRBJ2-2, with D unresolved. Germline V gene sequence: CDR1 MNHEY, CDR2 SMNVEV (reference sequence). The CDR3 has 14 residues. V dropped 3 bases and J dropped 7 bases, with 12 bases sitting between them. CDR3 amino acids: CASSLIAGGGELFF. The CDR3 DNA reads as TGTGCCAGCAGTTTGATAGCTGGTGGCGGGGAGCTGTTTTTT.

V usage is TRBV29-1 and J usage is TRBJ2-3; 7 nucleotides agree with TRBD1. After removal of 5 bases from V and 2 bases from J, the junction contained 4 bases not matched to a gene. Germline lookup yields CDR1 SQVTM and CDR2 ANQGSEA. CDR3 length equals 13 residues. The CDR3 is CSVIGTDTDTQYF. CDR3 in DNA: TGCAGCGTTATTGGGACAGACACAGATACGCAGTATTTT.

CDR3 amino acids: CASSIRGGGYTF. CDR3 DNA sequence: TGTGCCAGTAGTATTCGGGGTGGCGGCTACACCTTC. The chain combines TRBV19 with TRBJ1-2; D not certain. V was clipped by 3 bases and J by 8 bases, with 10 bases between them. Germline V lookup: CDR1 LNHDA, CDR2 SQIVND (reference sequence). The CDR3 totals 12 residues.

This clone showed up just once. CDR3 in amino acids: CASSLMVQGAGEQYF. The CDR3 DNA sequence: TGTGCCAGCAGCCTGATGGTCCAGGGGGCGGGCGAGCAGTACTTC. The genes are TRBV5-6 and TRBJ2-7; 8 bases fit TRBD1. The CDR3 is 15 amino acids. With V trimmed by 4 bases and J by 6 bases, 12 bases remained unmatched. Germline CDR1 is SGHDT and CDR2 is YYEEEE.

The rearrangement uses TRBV19 and TRBJ1-5, with 8 positions matching TRBD1. This CDR3 spans 15 amino acids. The germline V gene has CDR1 LNHDA and CDR2 SQIVND (reference sequence). The J segment lost 1 base and the V segment lost 6 bases, leaving 5 bases of the junction unmatched. The CDR3 nucleotides read TGTGCCAGTAGCCCAGGGGGCGGCAGCAATCAGCCCCAGCATTTT. It codes for CASSPGGGSNQPQHF. The full variable domain, with the rest looked up from reference TRBV19 and TRBJ1-5, is DGGITQSPKYLFRKEGQNVTLSCEQNLNHDAMYWYRQDPGQGLRLIYYSQIVNDFQKGDIAEGYSVSREKKESFPLTVTSAQKNPTAFYLCASSPGGGSNQPQHFGDGTRLSIL.

The chain joins TRBV5-4 to TRBJ1-1; TRBD1 matches at 9 bases. The CDR3 is made up of 14 amino acids. V dropped 4 bases and J dropped 7; count of bases not matched to a gene: 8. The germline gives CDR1 SGHNT, CDR2 YYREEE (reference sequence). CDR3 region: CASSATGGVDEAFF. The CDR3, as DNA: TGTGCCAGCAGCGCTACAGGGGGCGTTGATGAAGCTTTCTTT.

The V and J genes are TRBV7-3 and TRBJ2-5, with 8 bases matching TRBD1. The germline V gene encodes CDR1 SGHTA and CDR2 FQGTGA. V was pared by 5 bases and J by 2 bases, with 7 bases of the junction left unmatched. The CDR3 is 15 residues long. CDR3 sequence: CASSQGAGEQETQYF. In DNA form, the CDR3 reads TGTGCCAGCAGCCAGGGGGCAGGGGAACAAGAGACCCAGTACTTC.

Within the sample, this clone is medium-sized. CDR3 nucleotide sequence: TGTGCCAGCAGCCTAGCGGAGCCCCGAAGATCCTACGAGCAGTACTTC. Translating it yields CASSLAEPRRSYEQYF. The rearrangement uses TRBV13 and TRBJ2-7, with TRBD2 matching 7 bases. V trimming: 5 bases; J trimming: 1 base; junction bases outside the gene matches: 11. The CDR3 is 16 amino acids. Germline loops: CDR1 PRHDT, CDR2 FYEKMQ (reference sequence).

The chain couples TRBV15 to TRBJ1-1, with TRBD1 identical over 10 bases. This CDR3 region has 16 residues. V lost 5 bases, J lost 3 bases, and 9 bases stayed unmatched. Per the germline V gene, CDR1 is LNHNV and CDR2 is YYDKDF (reference sequence). The CDR3 coding sequence is TGTGCCACCAGCGGGGGGACAGGGGTCGAGTACACTGAAGCTTTCTTT. This gives the protein CATSGGTGVEYTEAFF.

The chain is built from TRBV4-3 and TRBJ2-1, with a tentative D call TRBD2 (6 bases). CDR1 is LGHNA, CDR2 YSLEER, per germline. The CDR3 runs 14 residues. The V end was cut by 4 bases, the J end by 5 bases, with 12 bases between. The CDR3 sequence is CASSPRLEHNEQFF. Written as DNA, the CDR3 is TGCGCCAGCAGCCCGAGACTAGAACACAATGAGCAGTTCTTC.